This paragraph covers one T cell receptor (beta chain) sequence. This clonotype has just a few counts. Its antigen remains unidentified. Per-base quality was not reported, and no clone a single base away is much larger than it. Unmatched junction bases come to 11, with V trimmed by 3 bases and J by 6 bases. The cysteine opens and the phenylalanine closes a CDR3 of 17 amino acids. The kept DNA is CDR3 alone, 51 bases in frame from the first base. CDR1 and CDR2, looked up from the germline V gene (reference sequence), are DFQATT and SNEGSKA. The data were taken from a study of patients and donors after allogeneic stem cell transplantation (TCRdb year 2020). The library was produced with RT-PCR. TCRdb names NextSeq 550 as the instrument used. Starting from the raw public reads, TCRdb applied fastp trimming at Q25, assembled clones with MiXCR and retained in-frame beta chains. Rows with one shared CDR3 protein collapse into an entry with the most common genes and DNA. Counted in this sample were about a million distinct CDR3 sequences; roughly 18% of them appeared once. The ten largest clones add up to 5% to 6.5% of the sample.

The sequence is built from TRBV20-1 and TRBJ2-1, and TRBD2 aligns with 13 junction nucleotides. This receptor was taken from a human donor who was either an allogeneic HSCT recipient or a stem cell or donor lymphocyte infusion donor (not recorded which). It is not recorded whose cells these are; they may come from a transplant donor. Sequencing was performed on blood, either unsorted or a sorted T cell fraction (not recorded which). The nucleotide sequence is TGCAGTGCTAGGGACGGACTAGCGGGAGTTGGGAGCAATGAGCAGTTCTTC. It translates as CSARDGLAGVGSNEQFF.